These 23 T cell receptor beta chains share one sample of origin, sequenced in a study of T cell changes during pregnancy in multiple sclerosis. Some clones are missing from TCRdb's copy, which holds only in-frame ones; the method was immunoSEQ multiplex PCR. The sample lists about 53,000 clones; around 90% were seen once. The sequencing here drew on CD4+ T cells from peripheral blood mononuclear cells, taken in the third trimester of pregnancy. These TCRs come from a female donor with multiple sclerosis, enrolled in a pregnancy study.

The rearrangement uses TRBV7-9 and TRBJ1-6, with 7 bases identical to TRBD1. Germline CDR1 is SEHNR and CDR2 is FQNEAQ (reference sequence). The V gene end was trimmed by 6 bases and the J gene end by 7 bases; junction bases not matched to a gene: 21. CDR3 length equals 19 residues. The CDR3 bases are TGTGCCAGCAGGCCGTTTACAGGGGACTTGGCCGCTTTGAATTCACCCCTCCACTTT. Its translation: CASRPFTGDLAALNSPLHF.

The chain links TRBV2 to TRBJ2-5; 7 nucleotides agree with TRBD2. Trimming removed 6 bases from V and 0 bases from J; junction bases left unmatched: 4. Germline values: CDR1 SNHLY, CDR2 FYNNEI. There are 14 residues in the CDR3. The CDR3 nucleotides are TGTGCCAGCAGGGGAGGGAGGTACCAAGAGACCCAGTACTTC. Its translation is CASRGGRYQETQYF.

The chain combines TRBV27 with TRBJ2-2, with TRBD2 matching over 8 bases. Per the germline V gene, CDR1 is MNHEY and CDR2 is SMNVEV (reference sequence). Germline trimming cut 5 bases from V and 4 bases from J; bases unmatched to any gene: 6. The CDR3 covers 15 residues. CDR3 sequence reads: CASSRGGLGTGELFF. Here the CDR3 DNA reads TGTGCCAGCAGTCGGGGGGGCCTGGGCACCGGGGAGCTGTTTTTT.

The chain recombines TRBV7-2 with TRBJ2-7; D remains unclear. This CDR3 has 15 amino acids. Germline loops: CDR1 SGHTA, CDR2 FQGNSA. Trimming took 5 bases from V and 3 from J, leaving 17 bases between them. The CDR3 DNA sequence: TGTGCCAGCAGCCAAGAACCTGTGAGTGGCTACGAGCAGTACTTC. Amino acid sequence: CASSQEPVSGYEQYF.

In nucleotides, the CDR3 is TGTGCCAGCAGTTTACTCGAGACCCAGTACTTC. Protein: CASSLLETQYF. The chain has TRBV28 and TRBJ2-5; no clear D. Germline CDR1 and CDR2: MDHEN and SYDVKM. This CDR3 comprises 11 residues. The germline V and J ends were trimmed by 2 bases and 5 bases, with 3 bases remaining between them.

The chain is built from TRBV30 and TRBJ2-7; 7 bases line up with TRBD1. Per the germline V gene, CDR1 is GTSNPN and CDR2 is SVGIG (reference sequence). The V segment lost 2 bases and the J segment 3 bases; nucleotides outside the gene matches: 10. This CDR3 is built from 15 residues. CDR3 sequence (DNA): TGTGCCTGGAGTACAACAGGGGATTACCGCTACGAGCAGTACTTC. It codes for CAWSTTGDYRYEQYF.

The chain links TRBV11-1 to TRBJ2-5; D unresolved. The V and J ends lost 5 bases and 5 bases respectively, with 12 bases between them. The CDR3 is made up of 13 amino acids. CDR1 is SGHAT and CDR2 is FQDESV in the germline V gene (reference sequence). CDR3 nucleotides: TGTGCCAGCAGCGCCGGTTTCGGGGAGACCCAGTACTTC. It encodes CASSAGFGETQYF.

This rearrangement joins TRBV5-1 to TRBJ2-7; D is perhaps TRBD1 (6 bases). Between the trimmed V and J ends, which lost 3 bases and 3 bases, there was a span of 10 bases. Germline assignment: CDR1 SGHRS and CDR2 YFSETQ. The CDR3 contains 13 residues. The CDR3 is CASSSRTDYEQYF. The DNA for the CDR3 is TGCGCCAGCAGCTCCAGGACAGACTACGAGCAGTACTTC.

This rearrangement joins TRBV6-6 to TRBJ2-1, with D tentatively TRBD1 (6 bases). The V and J ends lost 6 bases and 7 bases respectively, with 22 bases between them. The CDR3 has 16 amino acids. CDR1 MNHNY and CDR2 SVGAGI come from the germline V gene (reference sequence). CDR3 coding DNA: TGTGCCAGCAGCCAGAACAGGGTGGGGTCAGTTAATGAGCAGTTCTTC. Translated: CASSQNRVGSVNEQFF.

This sequence joins TRBV2 and TRBJ1-5; 7 positions agree with TRBD1. CDR1 and CDR2 from the germline V gene are SNHLY and FYNNEI. V lost 5 bases, J lost 5 bases, and 9 bases stayed unmatched. The CDR3 sequence is 15 residues long. The CDR3, as DNA: TGTGCCAGCAGTCCGTCGGACAGGCAGGATCAGCCCCAGCATTTT. Translation gives CASSPSDRQDQPQHF. Combining the CDR3 with reference TRBV2 and TRBJ1-5 gives the whole variable domain EPEVTQTPSHQVTQMGQEVILRCVPISNHLYFYWYRQILGQKVEFLVSFYNNEISEKSEIFDDQFSVERPDGSNFTLKIRSTKLEDSAMYFCASSPSDRQDQPQHFGDGTRLSIL.

This chain connects TRBV7-9 to TRBJ2-7; TRBD2 matches 7 bases. The germline V gene encodes CDR1 SEHNR and CDR2 FQNEAQ (reference sequence). The CDR3 has 14 amino acids. V was pared by 0 bases and J by 4 bases, with 3 bases of the junction left unmatched. The CDR3 here is CASSLAGGQYEQYF. CDR3 nucleotides: TGTGCCAGCAGCTTAGCGGGAGGGCAGTACGAGCAGTACTTC.

J is TRBJ1-2 and V is TRBV5-1; D may be TRBD1 (6 bases). CDR1 and CDR2 from the germline V gene are SGHRS and YFSETQ. V lost 4 bases and J 4 bases, leaving 17 bases between the germline ends. There are 15 residues in the CDR3. The CDR3 bases are TGCGCCAGCAGCCCGCGCGGGGGGCAGAGCTATGGCTACACCTTC. Translated: CASSPRGGQSYGYTF.

This clone showed up just a few times. CDR3 in amino acids: CASRPGDYEQYF. Here the CDR3 DNA reads TGTGCCAGCAGACCGGGGGACTACGAGCAGTACTTC. V is TRBV6-6 and J is TRBJ2-7, with D perhaps TRBD2 (6 bases). Germline CDR1 MNHNY, CDR2 SVGAGI (reference sequence). V was cut by 6 bases and J by 3 bases, with 9 bases left in between. The CDR3 contains 12 residues.

The DNA for the CDR3 is TGCGCCAGCAGGGCAGGGCCCAACACTGAAGCTTTCTTT. It yields the protein CASRAGPNTEAFF. The rearrangement uses TRBV4-1 and TRBJ1-1; TRBD1 is a possible D gene (5 bases). Germline values: CDR1 MGHRA, CDR2 YSYEKL. Trimming cost V 6 bases and J 2 bases, with 10 bases left between them. This CDR3 is 13 amino acids long.

The chain is built from TRBV18 and TRBJ1-4; D gene unclear. Germline V gives CDR1 KGHSH, CDR2 LQKENI. The CDR3 is made up of 16 amino acids. V was pared by 0 bases and J by 6 bases, with 14 bases between. The CDR3 loop reads CASSPPVAPRDEKLFF. The CDR3, as DNA: TGTGCCAGCTCACCACCGGTGGCCCCGAGGGATGAAAAACTGTTTTTT. Together with reference TRBV18 and TRBJ1-4, the CDR3 gives the full variable domain: NAGVMQNPRHLVRRRGQEARLRCSPMKGHSHVYWYRQLPEEGLKFMVYLQKENIIDESGMPKERFSAEFPKEGPSILRIQQVVRGDSAAYFCASSPPVAPRDEKLFFGSGTQLSVL.

The chain employs TRBV7-8 and TRBJ2-7, with TRBD2 matching 15 bases. Germline V gene data show CDR1 as SGHVS and CDR2 as FQNEAQ. Germline trimming cut 3 bases from V and 5 bases from J; bases unmatched to any gene: 5. The CDR3 runs 16 residues. CDR3 sequence reads: CASSFGLAGGIHEQYF. The CDR3 nucleotides are TGTGCCAGCAGCTTTGGACTAGCGGGGGGGATACACGAGCAGTACTTC.

The V gene is TRBV27, the J gene TRBJ1-5; D call uncertain. The CDR3 runs 14 residues. The germline V gene has CDR1 MNHEY and CDR2 SMNVEV (reference sequence). Trimming removed 1 base from V and 3 bases from J, with 7 bases in between. This chain's CDR3 is CASSLYRNNQPQHF. The DNA of the CDR3 is TGTGCCAGCAGTTTATACAGAAACAATCAGCCCCAGCATTTT.

J is TRBJ1-1 and V is TRBV10-3; 8 nucleotides line up with TRBD1. Germline CDR1 and CDR2: ENHRY and SYGVKD. J lost 1 base, V lost 0 bases, and 1 base had no gene match. This CDR3 region has 15 residues. As DNA, the CDR3 is TGTGCCATCAGTGAGTCCGGGACAGGGAACACTGAAGCTTTCTTT. Amino acids: CAISESGTGNTEAFF.

The J gene is TRBJ1-4, the V gene TRBV6-1; 7 bases are a match to TRBD1. CDR1 is MNHNS and CDR2 is SASEGT in the germline V gene. Trimming cost V 6 bases and J 12 bases; bases outside gene matches: 16. The CDR3 spans 15 residues. The CDR3 here is CASSAQQGPHQQLFF. Here the CDR3 DNA reads TGTGCCAGCAGCGCTCAACAGGGGCCTCACCAACAACTGTTTTTT.

V is TRBV7-2 and J is TRBJ1-2; D possibly corresponds to TRBD1 (6 bases). This CDR3 region has 14 residues. Looked up from germline, CDR1 is SGHTA and CDR2 is FQGNSA. V was pared by 3 bases and J by 6 bases, with 14 bases between. This chain's CDR3 is CASSFSGTTDGYTF. CDR3 sequence (DNA): TGTGCCAGCAGCTTCTCCGGGACAACCGATGGCTACACCTTC. The full variable domain, completed using reference TRBV7-2 and TRBJ1-2, is GAGVSQSPSNKVTEKGKDVELRCDPISGHTALYWYRQSLGQGLEFLIYFQGNSAPDKSGLPSDRFSAERTGGSVSTLTIQRTQQEDSAVYLCASSFSGTTDGYTFGSGTRLTVV.

The chain joins TRBV5-6 to TRBJ2-3, with a possible D match to TRBD2 (5 bases). CDR3 length: 13 amino acids. Looked up from germline, CDR1 is SGHDT and CDR2 is YYEEEE. Trimming shortened V by 4 bases and J by 4 bases, and 10 bases separated the two germline ends. Written as DNA, the CDR3 is TGTGCCAGCAGCCCTGAGGGAGCAGATACGCAGTATTTT. Protein: CASSPEGADTQYF.

This clone was seen a single time. The V and J genes are TRBV19 and TRBJ2-6; 7 nucleotides agree with TRBD1. CDR1 is LNHDA, CDR2 SQIVND, per germline (reference sequence). The CDR3 is 14 residues long. The J segment lost 2 bases and the V segment lost 8 bases, leaving 3 bases of the junction unmatched. This CDR3 reads CASSTGAGANVLTF. CDR3 in DNA: TGTGCCAGTTCTACAGGGGCTGGGGCCAACGTCCTGACTTTC.

The chain recombines TRBV5-4 with TRBJ2-5; D might be TRBD2 (6 bases). Germline loops: CDR1 SGHNT, CDR2 YYREEE (reference sequence). V gave up 6 bases and J gave up 5 bases, with 17 bases separating them. The CDR3 sequence is 14 residues long. In DNA form, the CDR3 reads TGTGCCAGCAACCCGGGACTTGTTGGCGAGACCCAGTACTTC. Translation: CASNPGLVGETQYF.